This is a list of T cell receptor beta chains from one sample in a study of persistence of HIV-infected CD4 T cells. Antigens for these TCRs are unknown. Clones were read by immunoSEQ multiplex PCR, and TCRdb kept only the in-frame ones, dropping some. The top ten clones hold around 1% of a sample with roughly 35,000 clones, 75% to 90% of them seen once. The sample here was cultured CD4+ T cells from PBMCs, taken from a patient who received antiretroviral therapy. These receptor sequences come from an adult with HIV. The donor label of this sample is uncertain. CDR3s include the opening cysteine and the closing phenylalanine or tryptophan. The D gene is left open where the match is weak. Clone size is stated in some rows and not others, as once, few, many or a class when expanded.

D,J,V,size,DNA,CDR3
TRBD1,TRBJ1-4,TRBV18,.,TGTGCCAGCTCACCAAGACAGGGGAATAATGAAAAACTGTTTTTT,CASSPRQGNNEKLFF
.,TRBJ2-3,TRBV6-2/TRBV6-3,.,TGTGCCAGCAGTTACCCGTACGGACAGCGACTTAGCACAGATACGCAGTATTTT,CASSYPYGQRLSTDTQYF
TRBD2,TRBJ2-3,TRBV9,.,TGTGCCAGCACCCGTAGTCCGAGCGGGGCGACAGATACGCAGTATTTT,CASTRSPSGATDTQYF
.,TRBJ2-5,TRBV12-3/TRBV12-4,.,TGTGCCAGCAGTTTTGGGGGGACCCAGTACTTC,CASSFGGTQYF
TRBD2,TRBJ2-3,TRBV5-1,.,TGCGCCAGCAGCTTGGCGGCGGGGGGGCCAGATACGCAGTATTTT,CASSLAAGGPDTQYF
.,TRBJ2-3,TRBV13,once,TGTGCCAGCAGTCTTGACCGCGATACGCAGTATTTT,CASSLDRDTQYF
.,TRBJ1-4,TRBV27,few,TGTGCCAGCAGTCGGTCGGCAGTACTTAATGAAAAACTGTTTTTT,CASSRSAVLNEKLFF
.,TRBJ1-1,TRBV11-1,.,TGTGCCAGCAGCCCTGGGGGGGTTAAGAACACTGAAGCTTTCTTT,CASSPGGVKNTEAFF
.,TRBJ1-2,TRBV14,.,TGTGCCAGCAGCCAAGAGAGGTTTGGTGGCTACACCTTC,CASSQERFGGYTF
TRBD2,TRBJ2-3,TRBV10-3,once,TGTGCCATCAGTCCTAGCGGGGAGGGCACAGATACGCAGTATTTT,CAISPSGEGTDTQYF
.,TRBJ2-1,TRBV24-1,.,TGTGCCACCAGTGTCTCCAGGACCCTTTACAATGAGCAGTTCTTC,CATSVSRTLYNEQFF
TRBD2,TRBJ2-1,TRBV7-3,.,TGTGCCAGCAGCTCAGGACTAGCGGGTAACCTAGCCTACAATGAGCAGTTCTTC,CASSSGLAGNLAYNEQFF
TRBD2,TRBJ2-3,TRBV11-3,.,TGTGCCAGCAGCCCCGGGGGGGGCAGCACAGATACGCAGTATTTT,CASSPGGGSTDTQYF
.,TRBJ1-2,TRBV7-6,few,TGTGCCAGCAGCTTAGATTCCGCGGTCAACTATGGCTACACCTTC,CASSLDSAVNYGYTF
.,TRBJ1-2,TRBV9,.,TGTGCCAGCAGCGTCGGCTTGGGTAACTATGGCTACACCTTC,CASSVGLGNYGYTF
.,TRBJ1-2,TRBV9,.,TGTGCCAGCAGCCCCCACCCTAGCACTATGGGCTACACCTTC,CASSPHPSTMGYTF
TRBD1,TRBJ1-4,TRBV30,.,TGTGCCTTCACCGTCGGGAACAGGGGTGAAAAACTGTTTTTT,CAFTVGNRGEKLFF
.,TRBJ1-3,TRBV2,few,TGTGCCAGCAGCCCGGGGGCTGGAAACACCATATATTTT,CASSPGAGNTIYF
TRBD1,TRBJ1-2,TRBV19,.,TGTGCCAGTACCCGACAGGGAACTAACTATGGCTACACCTTC,CASTRQGTNYGYTF
.,TRBJ2-5,TRBV24-1,.,TGTGCCTCCGAGGGGGGCGGGACCCAGTACTTC,CASEGGGTQYF
.,TRBJ1-3,TRBV3-1/TRBV3-2,few,TGTGCCAGGCCGGGACTCAACTCTGGAAACACCATATATTTT,CARPGLNSGNTIYF
.,TRBJ1-2,TRBV29-1,.,TGCAGCGGCCTATTGGCGACGAAAGGGCACTATGGCTACACCTTC,CSGLLATKGHYGYTF
TRBD2,TRBJ2-5,TRBV7-2,.,TGTGCCAGCAGCATACTGAGTCTTAGCGGGGGGGAAGAGACCCAGTACTTC,CASSILSLSGGEETQYF
TRBD1,TRBJ1-5,TRBV25-1,.,TGTGCCAGCAGTGAATCACAGGGGGATTTCCAGCCCCAGCATTTT,CASSESQGDFQPQHF
TRBD1,TRBJ1-3,TRBV7-9,.,TGTGCCAGCAGCAGAGGACAGGGGGCGCGGGGAAACACCATATATTTT,CASSRGQGARGNTIYF
.,TRBJ1-2,TRBV25-1,once,TGTGCCAGCCGGTCCTCCTATGGCTACACCTTC,CASRSSYGYTF
.,TRBJ1-5,TRBV6-5,.,TGTGCCAGCAGTTCGGGCCCCGATCAGCCCCAGCATTTT,CASSSGPDQPQHF
TRBD1,TRBJ1-1,TRBV7-2,.,TGTGCCAGCAGCTTAGTCCGGCCAGGGGGTTTGACTGAAGCTTTCTTT,CASSLVRPGGLTEAFF
.,TRBJ1-1,TRBV15,.,TGTGCCACCAGCAGAGGGGCAGGGGCGATTGCCGGGTACACTGAAGCTTTCTTT,CATSRGAGAIAGYTEAFF
.,TRBJ1-5,TRBV6-5,.,TGTGCCAGCCGGACAGCTAATCAGCCCCAGCATTTT,CASRTANQPQHF
.,TRBJ2-2,TRBV19,.,TGTGCCAGTAGTATTTTCCAGGGGGAGCTGTTTTTT,CASSIFQGELFF
TRBD2,TRBJ2-3,TRBV6-1,.,TGTGCCAGCAGTGAATATAGGACTAGCGGCACTTCCGCAGATACGCAGTATTTT,CASSEYRTSGTSADTQYF
.,TRBJ1-6,TRBV9,.,TGTGCCAGCAGCGTAGTGCTAGGTTCACCCCTCCACTTT,CASSVVLGSPLHF
.,TRBJ1-1,TRBV5-1,.,TGCGCCAGCAGCTTTGGACCTCAGGGAGGTGTAACTGAAGCTTTCTTT,CASSFGPQGGVTEAFF
TRBD2,TRBJ2-3,TRBV5-4,.,TGTGCCAGCAGCTGGAGGACTAGCGGGGGGGCCACAGATACGCAGTATTTT,CASSWRTSGGATDTQYF
TRBD2,TRBJ2-7,TRBV6-2/TRBV6-3,.,TGTGCCAGCAGCCAAAGACTAGCGCACGACGAGCAGTACTTC,CASSQRLAHDEQYF
.,TRBJ1-2,TRBV10-2,.,TGCGCCAGCAGTGATTTTGGCGACCGGGTCGGTGGCTACACCTTC,CASSDFGDRVGGYTF
.,TRBJ2-1,TRBV4-1,.,TGCGCCAGCAGCCAAATTGCCGGGGTCCCGGGAAATGAGCAGTTCTTC,CASSQIAGVPGNEQFF
.,TRBJ2-3,TRBV2,once,TGTGCCAGCAGTTGGGGGCGGGGCCCCACAGATACGCAGTATTTT,CASSWGRGPTDTQYF
.,TRBJ1-1,TRBV29-1,few,TGCAGCGTTGAAAGCAGAGGAGGGAACACTGAAGCTTTCTTT,CSVESRGGNTEAFF
.,TRBJ2-7,TRBV12-3/TRBV12-4,.,TGTGCCAGCAGTCCCGCGGCGGGTGAGCAGTACTTC,CASSPAAGEQYF